A selection of T cell receptor beta chains follows, all from one sample in a study of control samples from healthy donors and cancer patients. Profiled with immunoSEQ multiplex PCR; TCRdb holds only in-frame clones, not every one. The table records around 80,000 clones, 91% of them present only once. Sequenced: blood. These receptors all stem from a man aged 50-60 years in good health. Both conserved end residues are part of each CDR3. D genes are given only for firm matches. The size field is filled for only some rows; it gives once, few, many or a size class.

abundance	d_gene	v_gene	j_gene	len	CDR3aa	CDR3nt
-	-	TRBV27	TRBJ1-5	14	CASNRVRSNQPQHF	TGTGCCAGCAATAGGGTTAGGAGCAATCAGCCCCAGCATTTT
-	TRBD1	TRBV5-1	TRBJ1-2	16	CASSLAPGGTNYGYTF	TGCGCCAGCAGCTTGGCCCCAGGGGGTACTAACTATGGCTACACCTTC
-	TRBD1	TRBV18	TRBJ2-7	14	CASSGDRGSYEQYF	TGTGCCAGCTCAGGGGACAGGGGGTCCTACGAGCAGTACTTC
-	-	TRBV11-2	TRBJ1-1	15	CASSFYRSGRTEAFF	TGTGCCAGCAGCTTCTACAGGTCCGGGAGGACTGAAGCTTTCTTT
-	-	TRBV5-1	TRBJ1-1	13	CASSFQPDGKAFF	TGCGCCAGCAGCTTCCAACCGGACGGGAAAGCTTTCTTT
once	-	TRBV6-5	TRBJ1-5	14	CASSYREGNQPQHF	TGTGCCAGCAGTTACAGGGAAGGCAATCAGCCCCAGCATTTT
-	-	TRBV7-2	TRBJ2-2	14	CASSLIRTSGELFF	TGTGCCAGCAGCTTAATCCGGACCTCCGGGGAGCTGTTTTTT
-	TRBD1	TRBV19	TRBJ1-5	14	CASSSQGAGQPQHF	TGTGCCAGTAGTTCACAGGGGGCGGGTCAGCCCCAGCATTTT
-	-	TRBV7-2	TRBJ2-3	16	CASSLAGGPRTDTQYF	TGTGCCAGCAGCTTAGCGGGGGGGCCGCGCACAGATACGCAGTATTTT
-	-	TRBV6-2/TRBV6-3	TRBJ1-5	13	CASSYRKDQPQHF	TGTGCCAGCAGTTACCGAAAGGATCAGCCCCAGCATTTT
-	TRBD1	TRBV27	TRBJ2-1	15	CASSQDRGPYNEQFF	TGTGCCAGCAGCCAGGACAGGGGTCCCTACAATGAGCAGTTCTTC
-	-	TRBV5-1	TRBJ1-1	13	CASSQQMNTEAFF	TGCGCCAGCAGCCAGCAGATGAACACTGAAGCTTTCTTT
-	-	TRBV5-1	TRBJ1-6	15	CASSRDAGDNSPLHF	TGCGCCAGCAGCCGCGACGCGGGGGATAATTCACCCCTCCACTTT
-	-	TRBV11-2	TRBJ2-6	16	CASSLGAGSGANVLTF	TGTGCCAGCAGCTTAGGGGCGGGCTCTGGGGCCAACGTCCTGACTTTC
-	TRBD2	TRBV30	TRBJ2-1	11	CARGGMNEQFF	TGTGCCCGGGGGGGCATGAATGAGCAGTTCTTC
-	TRBD1	TRBV6-6	TRBJ1-5	15	CASSRGQGAGQPQHF	TGTGCCAGCAGTCGAGGACAGGGAGCAGGACAGCCCCAGCATTTT
-	TRBD1	TRBV6-2/TRBV6-3	TRBJ1-2	15	CASSRSGTASYGYTF	TGTGCCAGCAGTCGTTCCGGGACAGCCTCCTATGGCTACACCTTC
-	TRBD1	TRBV5-1	TRBJ2-1	16	CASSPTGQVPYNEQFF	TGCGCCAGCAGCCCGACGGGACAGGTCCCCTACAATGAGCAGTTCTTC
-	-	TRBV10-1	TRBJ2-2	16	CASRQGSGANTGELFF	TGCGCCAGCAGACAGGGGTCGGGAGCGAACACCGGGGAGCTGTTTTTT